The next 8 T cell receptor beta chains were all read from a single sample in a study of T-cell reconstitution after alpha-beta-depleted transplantation in children. The authors prepared the TCRbeta library with unique molecular identifiers. TCRdb reprocessed the PCR reads via MiXCR and lists one record per CDR3 protein. Here the sample spans just over 950,000 distinct CDR3 sequences, about 26% being singletons. The material was PBMCs, mostly from graft donor cells, obtained 360 days after TCRalphabeta/CD19-depleted stem cell transplant. These receptors came from a boy younger than two who had a stem cell transplant for SCID, so the T cells may come from the graft donor.

V gene TRBV5-1 combines with J gene TRBJ2-3, with D possibly TRBD2 on 6 matching bases. The CDR3 extends over 14 amino acids. With 5 bases removed from V and 0 bases from J, the gap between germline ends came to 10 bases. Germline V lookup: CDR1 SGHRS, CDR2 YFSETQ. The CDR3 loop reads CASRPGDSTDTQYF. The DNA for the CDR3 is TGCGCCAGCAGGCCGGGGGATAGCACAGATACGCAGTATTTT.

This clonotype has a handful of counts. The chain uses TRBV28 and TRBJ2-7; TRBD2 might be the D (7 bases). The V gene's germline CDR1 is MDHEN and CDR2 SYDVKM. The V and J ends lost 4 bases and 0 bases respectively, with 13 bases between them. This CDR3 comprises 15 residues. This CDR3 reads CASSSPGGLSYEQYF. In DNA, the CDR3 is TGTGCCAGCAGTTCTCCCGGGGGGCTCTCCTACGAGCAGTACTTC.

This clonotype turned up a few times. The V call is TRBV15, the J call TRBJ1-5; D not certain. The germline V gene has CDR1 LNHNV and CDR2 YYDKDF (reference sequence). The CDR3 has 15 amino acids. V gave up 0 bases and J gave up 6 bases, with 12 bases separating them. The CDR3 DNA reads as TGTGCCACCAGCAGAGATACGGGGATTGGTCAGCCCCAGCATTTT. This translates into CATSRDTGIGQPQHF.

This clonotype showed up many times. V is TRBV6-2 or TRBV6-3 and J is TRBJ2-1; 7 bases line up with TRBD1. J was trimmed by 0 bases and V by 6 bases; bases with no gene match: 2. Germline CDR1 MNHEY, CDR2 SVGEGT. There are 14 residues in the CDR3. CDR3 bases: TGTGCCAGCAGACGACAGGGCTCCTACAATGAGCAGTTCTTC. It yields the protein CASRRQGSYNEQFF.

This chain joins TRBV25-1 and TRBJ2-2; 8 bases line up with TRBD2. V trimming: 6 bases; J trimming: 4 bases; junction bases outside the gene matches: 10. This CDR3 has 16 residues. Germline V gene data show CDR1 as MGHDK and CDR2 as SYGVNS. Here the CDR3 reads CASRVGGAWGTGELFF. CDR3 bases: TGTGCCAGCAGGGTCGGGGGGGCATGGGGCACCGGGGAGCTGTTTTTT.

The V and J genes are TRBV29-1 and TRBJ2-1, with D unresolved. The length of the CDR3 is 11 residues. V was shortened by 4 bases and J by 10 bases, with 11 bases between the two germline ends. CDR1 and CDR2 from the germline V gene are SQVTM and ANQGSEA. The CDR3 loop is CSVGVMREQFF. The CDR3, as DNA: TGCAGCGTTGGGGTGATGAGGGAGCAGTTCTTC.

The rearrangement links TRBV24-1 to TRBJ2-1, with TRBD1 matching 7 bases. With V trimmed by 9 bases and J by 4 bases, 14 bases remained unmatched. The CDR3 consists of 16 residues. CDR1 is KGHDR and CDR2 is SFDVKD in the germline V gene. The CDR3 region is CATSIGGSSSYNEQFF. The CDR3 DNA reads TGTGCCACCTCTATAGGGGGCTCGTCCTCGTACAATGAGCAGTTCTTC.

This clonotype has a single count. The rearrangement uses TRBV2 and TRBJ2-7; 14 bases fit TRBD2. The J segment lost 1 base and the V segment lost 11 bases, leaving 10 bases of the junction unmatched. Germline V CDR1 and CDR2: SNHLY, FYNNEI. The CDR3 runs 16 residues. The CDR3 DNA reads TGTGCCGGACACCGGGGACTAGCGGGGGTATCCTACGAGCAGTACTTC. Translated: CAGHRGLAGVSYEQYF.